Presented here are 26 T cell receptor beta chains from one specimen sequenced in a study of T-cell memory formation after mild COVID-19. TCRdb called the 5' RACE reads again in MiXCR, with one record for every CDR3 protein. The sample carries some 350,000 distinct CDR3 sequences, approximately 15% recorded once. The specimen sequenced was PBMCs or a T cell subset sorted from them (not recorded which). These receptors all stem from a man aged 18 to 29 who had mild COVID-19 (a few samples of this study predate the infection). Cell type and time point are not known.

This clonotype was observed a few times. This chain joins TRBV7-2 and TRBJ1-5, with TRBD1 matching 11 bases. The CDR3 has 15 amino acids. The V and J ends lost 3 bases and 5 bases, in that order; junction bases with no gene match: 3. The germline V gene has CDR1 SGHTA and CDR2 FQGNSA. CDR3 DNA sequence: TGTGCCAGCAGCTTTAGGACAGGGGGCGATCAGCCCCAGCATTTT. Amino acids: CASSFRTGGDQPQHF. The full variable domain, with the rest looked up from reference TRBV7-2 and TRBJ1-5, is GAGVSQSPSNKVTEKGKDVELRCDPISGHTALYWYRQSLGQGLEFLIYFQGNSAPDKSGLPSDRFSAERTGGSVSTLTIQRTQQEDSAVYLCASSFRTGGDQPQHFGDGTRLSIL.

The V and J genes are TRBV29-1 and TRBJ1-2; no definite D call. In germline, CDR1 is SQVTM, CDR2 ANQGSEA. V lost 4 bases to trimming and J lost 7 bases, with 7 bases between them. The CDR3 covers 10 residues. CDR3: CSVAGSGYTF. CDR3 DNA sequence: TGCAGCGTTGCTGGGAGTGGCTACACCTTC.

Here the CDR3 reads CASSQVGTGGHEQYF. The CDR3 bases are TGTGCCAGCAGCCAAGTCGGGACAGGGGGCCACGAGCAGTACTTC. The chain employs TRBV3-1 and TRBJ2-7; 12 nucleotides align to TRBD1. Germline CDR1 LGHDT, CDR2 YNNKEL (reference sequence). This CDR3 region has 15 residues. V lost 1 base and J lost 5; bases outside the gene matches: 3.

This clonotype occurred a few times. This chain links TRBV20-1 with TRBJ1-2, with D tentatively TRBD1 (6 bases). V shed 5 bases and J shed 6 bases, with 13 bases lying between them. Germline loops: CDR1 DFQATT, CDR2 SNEGSKA (reference sequence). The CDR3 is 12 residues long. The CDR3 reads CSASPGADGYTF. In nucleotides, the CDR3 is TGCAGTGCTTCCCCGGGGGCAGATGGCTACACCTTC.

Ten or more counts support this clonotype. The V call is TRBV12-3 or TRBV12-4, the J call TRBJ1-3, with D possibly TRBD1 on 6 matching bases. This CDR3 has 14 residues. Trimming cost V 3 bases and J 2 bases, with 8 bases left between them. The CDR3 DNA follows: TGTGCCAGCAGTTTTGCAGGGGCTGGAAACACCATATATTTT. It specifies CASSFAGAGNTIYF.

The V and J genes are TRBV5-1 and TRBJ2-5; possible D gene TRBD2, 5 bases. Germline V gives CDR1 SGHRS, CDR2 YFSETQ. There are 13 residues in the CDR3. Trimming cost V 4 bases and J 5 bases, with 12 bases left between them. CDR3 nucleotides: TGCGCCAGCAGCCCCATAGCGAGGGAGACCCAGTACTTC. It codes for CASSPIARETQYF.

This clonotype was observed many times. The gene calls are TRBV20-1 and TRBJ2-3, with 7 bases fitting TRBD2. Germline trimming cut 3 bases from V and 1 base from J; bases unmatched to any gene: 1. The CDR3 spans 13 residues. Germline-derived CDR1 and CDR2 are DFQATT and SNEGSKA (reference sequence). The CDR3 DNA is TGCAGTGCTAGTGCGGGGGGCACAGATACGCAGTATTTT. This sequence encodes CSASAGGTDTQYF.

V gene TRBV20-1 combines with J gene TRBJ2-7; no firm D call. CDR1 and CDR2 (germline): DFQATT, SNEGSKA (reference sequence). The CDR3 has 14 residues. V lost 3 bases, J lost 9 bases, and 21 bases lay in between. CDR3 protein: CSARGTHTLRGQYV. CDR3 in DNA: TGCAGTGCTAGGGGTACGCATACCCTACGTGGGCAGTACGTC.

The sample holds a few counts of this clonotype. The V call is TRBV7-9, the J call TRBJ2-2; TRBD1 matches 8 bases. V was clipped by 4 bases and J by 3 bases; unmatched bases: 7. Germline CDR1 SEHNR, CDR2 FQNEAQ (reference sequence). The CDR3 consists of 16 residues. CDR3 DNA: TGTGCCAGCAGCTACGTGGGGACAGGACACACCGGGGAGCTGTTTTTT. Translated, it gives CASSYVGTGHTGELFF.

This chain uses TRBV7-3 with TRBJ1-3; no definite D call. V lost 2 bases and J 3 bases, leaving 5 bases between the germline ends. This CDR3 contains 13 residues. Per germline, CDR1 SGHTA and CDR2 FQGTGA. CDR3 nucleotide sequence: TGTGCCAGCAGCTTAGGGTTTGGAAACACCATATATTTT. Protein: CASSLGFGNTIYF.

This clonotype has more than one count but fewer than ten. This chain uses TRBV7-9 with TRBJ2-3; no clear D gene. CDR3 length equals 15 residues. V was trimmed by 5 bases and J by 4 bases, leaving 16 bases between them. Germline V lookup: CDR1 SEHNR, CDR2 FQNEAQ (reference sequence). The CDR3 DNA is TGTGCCAGCAGCCCAGTGGTGGGGATATCAGATACGCAGTATTTT. This codes for CASSPVVGISDTQYF.

This clonotype was counted a few times. The chain uses TRBV24-1 and TRBJ2-5; TRBD1 is a possible D gene (6 bases). Germline V gene sequence: CDR1 KGHDR, CDR2 SFDVKD. Trimming cost V 2 bases and J 2 bases, with 11 bases left between them. The CDR3 consists of 15 residues. The DNA of the CDR3 is TGTGCCACCAGTGATTCGGGACATCTGCAAGAGACCCAGTACTTC. Amino acids: CATSDSGHLQETQYF.

This clonotype was counted a few times. This chain uses TRBV6-2 or TRBV6-3 with TRBJ2-3; D is possibly TRBD1 (6 bases). CDR1 and CDR2 from the germline V gene are MNHEY and SVGEGT. The CDR3 is 13 residues long. V was clipped by 7 bases and J by 4 bases, with 12 bases between them. CDR3 DNA sequence: TGTGCCAGCACATCAACAGGGTCAGATACGCAGTATTTT. This translates into CASTSTGSDTQYF.

In this sample, this clonotype turned up many times. V and J are TRBV7-3 and TRBJ2-3, with D possibly TRBD1 on 6 matching bases. V was trimmed by 1 base and J by 6 bases, leaving 8 bases between them. Germline values: CDR1 SGHTA, CDR2 FQGTGA. The length of the CDR3 is 13 residues. In DNA, the CDR3 is TGTGCCAGCAGCTTAAACAGGGCGGATACGCAGTATTTT. Protein: CASSLNRADTQYF.

Many counts were recorded for this clonotype. The chain recombines TRBV20-1 with TRBJ2-3; 12 positions match TRBD2. Trimming took 5 bases from V and 5 from J; bases not matched to a gene: 8. This CDR3 is 15 amino acids long. Germline lookup yields CDR1 DFQATT and CDR2 SNEGSKA (reference sequence). CDR3 loop: CSAPPSSGGGDTQYF. CDR3 sequence (DNA): TGCAGTGCTCCCCCTTCTAGCGGGGGGGGAGATACGCAGTATTTT.

The sample holds a few counts of this clonotype. The CDR3 region is CASSQDRHPRYEQYV. CDR3 nucleotide sequence: TGCGCCAGCAGCCAAGATCGGCACCCCCGGTACGAGCAGTACGTC. V gene TRBV4-1 combines with J gene TRBJ2-7; D uncertain. The germline V gene encodes CDR1 MGHRA and CDR2 YSYEKL. Trimming took off 0 bases at V and 4 bases at J, with 13 bases between the two ends. The CDR3 has 15 residues.

This clonotype has only one observation. The J gene is TRBJ1-1, the V gene TRBV9; the D gene is possibly TRBD1 (5 bases). Looked up from germline, CDR1 is SGDLS and CDR2 is YYNGEE. The CDR3 length is 14 residues. V was cut by 0 bases and J by 3 bases, with 9 bases left in between. The CDR3 nucleotides read TGTGCCAGCAGCGTAGAAGGGGCGGACACTGAAGCTTTCTTT. This gives the protein CASSVEGADTEAFF.

The rearrangement joins TRBV5-1 to TRBJ2-7; TRBD1 is a possible D gene (5 bases). CDR1 and CDR2 from the germline V gene are SGHRS and YFSETQ. The CDR3 covers 13 residues. V was clipped by 2 bases and J by 3 bases, with 9 bases between them. CDR3 sequence: CASSFDRVYEQYF. The DNA of the CDR3 is TGCGCCAGCAGCTTTGACAGAGTCTACGAGCAGTACTTC.

This clonotype was observed a few times. V gene TRBV27 combines with J gene TRBJ1-1; D unresolved. With 7 bases removed from V and 1 base from J, the gap between germline ends came to 13 bases. The CDR3 has 14 residues. Germline values: CDR1 MNHEY, CDR2 SMNVEV (reference sequence). In DNA form, the CDR3 reads TGTGCCAGCACCAGCCACCTTAAGAACACTGAAGCTTTCTTT. Protein product: CASTSHLKNTEAFF.

CDR3 nucleotides: TGTGCCAGCAAACGGAAAGGGGCGAACACCGGGGAGCTGTTTTTT. It codes for CASKRKGANTGELFF. V is TRBV27 and J is TRBJ2-2; D is possibly TRBD1 (5 bases). The CDR3 length is 15 residues. The V end lost 7 bases, the J end lost 0 bases, and 12 bases lay between the germline ends. The germline V gene encodes CDR1 MNHEY and CDR2 SMNVEV (reference sequence).

This clonotype was seen at least ten times. The genes are TRBV12-3 or TRBV12-4 and TRBJ2-7, with D possibly being TRBD2 (5 bases). Trimming removed 1 base from V and 6 bases from J, with 7 bases in between. The CDR3 loop spans 12 amino acids. This CDR3 reads CASSLGRGEQYV. CDR3 DNA sequence: TGTGCCAGCAGTTTAGGCCGGGGCGAGCAGTACGTC.

This clonotype was detected a few times. The rearrangement uses TRBV4-1 and TRBJ2-3; D is uncertain. This CDR3 contains 14 residues. Trimming removed 5 bases at V and 1 base at J, with 10 bases between. The germline CDR1 and CDR2 sequences are MGHRA and YSYEKL. The CDR3, as DNA: TGCGCCAGCAGCTTTCGTGCGGGCACAGATACGCAGTATTTT. Translating gives CASSFRAGTDTQYF.

In this sample, this clonotype turned up a few times. This chain connects TRBV5-1 to TRBJ1-2; no reliable D call. This CDR3 is built from 14 residues. V shed 0 bases and J shed 4 bases, with 10 bases lying between them. Germline V gene sequence: CDR1 SGHRS, CDR2 YFSETQ. The CDR3 loop is CASSLAEGFYGYTF. The CDR3 bases are TGCGCCAGCAGCTTGGCCGAGGGATTCTATGGCTACACCTTC.

The chain is built from TRBV6-2 or TRBV6-3 and TRBJ2-3; 7 bases fit TRBD2. The V segment lost 6 bases and the J segment 0 bases; nucleotides outside the gene matches: 6. The CDR3 spans 15 residues. CDR1 and CDR2 from the germline V gene are MNHEY and SVGEGT. The CDR3 nucleotides are TGTGCCAGCAGACCCCAGCGGGACAGCACAGATACGCAGTATTTT. Translating gives CASRPQRDSTDTQYF.

This chain joins TRBV4-3 and TRBJ2-2; D unclear. Germline values: CDR1 LGHNA, CDR2 YSLEER. Trimming took 8 bases from V and 5 from J, leaving 9 bases between them. The CDR3 is 12 amino acids. The CDR3 loop is CASGGLTGELFF. CDR3 nucleotide sequence: TGCGCCAGCGGCGGTCTAACCGGGGAGCTGTTTTTT.

This clonotype was recorded at least ten times. The V gene is TRBV7-2, the J gene TRBJ2-1; 9 bases are shared with TRBD1. V trimming: 4 bases; J trimming: 1 base; junction bases outside the gene matches: 8. The germline V gene encodes CDR1 SGHTA and CDR2 FQGNSA. This CDR3 has 17 amino acids. Written as DNA, the CDR3 is TGTGCCAGCAGCTCCCCAACAGGGGGCTTGTCCTACAATGAGCAGTTCTTC. It codes for CASSSPTGGLSYNEQFF.